The 3 T cell receptor beta chains presented below share a single source sample, sequenced in a study of cytomegalovirus exposure and HLA in healthy donors (dated by TCRdb to 2016 to 2017). The library was generated by the immunoSEQ multiplex PCR assay. For the multiplex PCR, a mixture combining 60 forward primers for TCR Vbeta segments and 13 reverse primers for TCR Jbeta segments was used. TCRdb retrieved this table from immuneACCESS and kept in-frame rearrangements only. Not all clones are present; in checked studies, unresolved V genes account for under half, and no reason is known for the remainder. Within this sample are around 180,000 clones, with 60% to 85% of them counted one time only. The ten top clones hold approximately 1% of the sample. The specimen sequenced was PBMCs. The receptor set was obtained from a woman between 40 and 50 years old in good health and CMV-seronegative.

The chain carries TRBV5-6 and TRBJ2-3; 14 bases align to TRBD2. The CDR3 is 16 residues long. The V segment lost 4 bases and the J segment 3 bases; nucleotides outside the gene matches: 4. CDR1 SGHDT and CDR2 YYEEEE come from the germline V gene. This CDR3 reads CASSRRLAGGTDTQYF. CDR3 nucleotide sequence: TGTGCCAGCAGCCGACGACTAGCGGGAGGGACAGATACGCAGTATTTT.

This clone was recorded a few times. DNA of the CDR3: TGTGCCAGCTCACCTTTAGCGGGAGAGATCACAGATACGCAGTATTTT. Translated, it gives CASSPLAGEITDTQYF. This rearrangement joins TRBV18 to TRBJ2-3; 9 bases are shared with TRBD2. This CDR3 spans 16 amino acids. V shed 3 bases, J shed 2 bases, and the junction held 6 bases outside the gene matches. Looked up from germline, CDR1 is KGHSH and CDR2 is LQKENI. Using reference TRBV18 and TRBJ2-3 for the parts outside the CDR3, the full variable domain is NAGVMQNPRHLVRRRGQEARLRCSPMKGHSHVYWYRQLPEEGLKFMVYLQKENIIDESGMPKERFSAEFPKEGPSILRIQQVVRGDSAAYFCASSPLAGEITDTQYFGPGTRLTVL.

The chain uses TRBV28 and TRBJ2-7; 7 nucleotides match TRBD1. With 5 bases clipped from V and 4 bases from J, the junction kept 5 bases outside the gene matches. The CDR3 consists of 13 residues. Germline CDR1 MDHEN, CDR2 SYDVKM. The CDR3 coding sequence is TGTGCCAGCAGTCGAACAGGGGTTTACGAGCAGTACGTC. Translation: CASSRTGVYEQYV.